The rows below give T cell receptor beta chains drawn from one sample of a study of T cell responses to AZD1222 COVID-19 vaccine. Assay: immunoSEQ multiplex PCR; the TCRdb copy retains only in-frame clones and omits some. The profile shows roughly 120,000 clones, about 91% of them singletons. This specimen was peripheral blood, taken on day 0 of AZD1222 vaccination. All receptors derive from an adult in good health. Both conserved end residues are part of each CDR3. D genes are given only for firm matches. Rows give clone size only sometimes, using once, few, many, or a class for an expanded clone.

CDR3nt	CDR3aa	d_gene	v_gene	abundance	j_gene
TGCGCCAGCAGTCCTTCCTGGGCCACCGGGGAGCTGTTTTTT	CASSPSWATGELFF	-	TRBV4-3	-	TRBJ2-2
TGTGCCACCAGCAGAGATGTGGGGTCCTCCTACGAGCAGTACTTC	CATSRDVGSSYEQYF	-	TRBV15	-	TRBJ2-7
TGCGCCAGCAGCGCCGGGACAGGGGTGGGAAATGAGCAGTTCTTC	CASSAGTGVGNEQFF	TRBD1	TRBV5-1	-	TRBJ2-1
TGTGCCAGCAGGCAACAGGGGACCATGTTGGCTTTCTTT	CASRQQGTMLAFF	TRBD1	TRBV6-5	-	TRBJ1-1
TGTGCCAGCAGTGGGACGGCGACTAATGAAAAACTGTTTTTT	CASSGTATNEKLFF	-	TRBV3-1/TRBV3-2	few	TRBJ1-4
TGTGCCAGCAGTTACTCGAAGGGGTCCTACACCGGGGAGCTGTTTTTT	CASSYSKGSYTGELFF	-	TRBV6-5	-	TRBJ2-2
TGTGCCAGCAGTTCATGGGGTAGCGCTGAAGCTTTCTTT	CASSSWGSAEAFF	-	TRBV6-5	once	TRBJ1-1
TGTGCCAGCAGTATGGGGAAGTTGGGACTGTTTTTT	CASSMGKLGLFF	-	TRBV12-3/TRBV12-4	once	TRBJ1-4
TGTGCCAGCAGCCACAGTGGGGACAGGGGATCCTACGAGCAGTACTTC	CASSHSGDRGSYEQYF	TRBD1	TRBV13	few	TRBJ2-7
TGCGCCAGCAAGGAGTCTGGGGCCAACGTCCTGACTTTC	CASKESGANVLTF	-	TRBV5-1	-	TRBJ2-6
TGTGCCAGTAGTATAATTCCGGGGAGTTCACCCCTCCACTTT	CASSIIPGSSPLHF	-	TRBV19	few	TRBJ1-6
TGTGCCAGCAGCTTAGCTGCGACTGGGAATTACAATGAGCAGTTCTTC	CASSLAATGNYNEQFF	-	TRBV11-3	-	TRBJ2-1
TGTGCCACCAGCACAGGGGTATTCGGGGAGCTGTTTTTT	CATSTGVFGELFF	TRBD1	TRBV24-1	-	TRBJ2-2
TGTGCCAGCAGTTCATATCAAGCCTCGAGGGTAGAAGCTTTCTTT	CASSSYQASRVEAFF	-	TRBV6-5	-	TRBJ1-1
TGTGCCAGCTCACCACCAGTCACAGATACGCAGTATTTT	CASSPPVTDTQYF	-	TRBV18	-	TRBJ2-3
TGTGCCAGCAGGAGAAACCGGGACACTAGCACAGATACGCAGTATTTT	CASRRNRDTSTDTQYF	-	TRBV7-8	-	TRBJ2-3
TGTGCCAGCAGCTTGTCTCTTGGGACTAGCGGGTTCCACACAGATACGCAGTATTTT	CASSLSLGTSGFHTDTQYF	TRBD2	TRBV5-4	-	TRBJ2-3
TGTGCCAGTATTAAAGACAGGTCCACTGAAGCTTTCTTT	CASIKDRSTEAFF	-	TRBV19	-	TRBJ1-1
TGTGCCAGCAGCCCCCAGGGGGCGAGGAACACTGAAGCTTTCTTT	CASSPQGARNTEAFF	TRBD1	TRBV28	-	TRBJ1-1
TGTGCCAGCAGCACAGGGACGGCCACTGAAGCTTTCTTT	CASSTGTATEAFF	-	TRBV6-5	-	TRBJ1-1
TGCAGTGCTGTGACCTCAGATACGCAGTATTTT	CSAVTSDTQYF	-	TRBV20-1	-	TRBJ2-3
TGCGCCAGCAGCTGGACGGAAGGGAACTATGGCTACACCTTC	CASSWTEGNYGYTF	-	TRBV5-1	-	TRBJ1-2
TGTGCCAGCAGCGTACCGGGGCCGAACACTGAAGCTTTCTTT	CASSVPGPNTEAFF	-	TRBV3-1/TRBV3-2	-	TRBJ1-1
TGTGCCAGCAAAAGGGGACAGGGGAATGAAAAACTGTTTTTT	CASKRGQGNEKLFF	TRBD1	TRBV2	-	TRBJ1-4
TGTGCCAGTAGTCCGGAACAGTTGAACACTGAAGCTTTCTTT	CASSPEQLNTEAFF	-	TRBV19	-	TRBJ1-1
TGCGCCAGCAGCCATGGGACAGGCACAACTAATGAAAAACTGTTTTTT	CASSHGTGTTNEKLFF	TRBD1	TRBV4-1	once	TRBJ1-4
TGTGCCAGCAGCTTAGCGCTGCAGACGTATGGCTACACCTTC	CASSLALQTYGYTF	-	TRBV7-9	-	TRBJ1-2
TGTGCCAGCAGTTTTCGGAACAATGAGCAGTTCTTC	CASSFRNNEQFF	-	TRBV28	-	TRBJ2-1
TGTGCCAGCAGCTTAGACCGGTCTAGCTCCTATAATTCACCCCTCCACTTT	CASSLDRSSSYNSPLHF	-	TRBV11-2	-	TRBJ1-6
TGTGCCAGCAGTTACTCTGTCGGGACAGGGCTCAATGAGCAGTTCTTC	CASSYSVGTGLNEQFF	TRBD1	TRBV6-5	-	TRBJ2-1
TGTGCCAGTAGTATGGACAGGGGGACTAACTATGGCTACACCTTC	CASSMDRGTNYGYTF	TRBD1	TRBV19	-	TRBJ1-2
TGTGCCAGCAGCCCTCCCCCCAGGGTACAGTCAGATACGCAGTATTTT	CASSPPPRVQSDTQYF	-	TRBV7-9	many	TRBJ2-3
TGTGCCAGCAGCCAAGATCCTGCTAGCACAGATACGCAGTATTTT	CASSQDPASTDTQYF	-	TRBV3-1/TRBV3-2	-	TRBJ2-3
TGTGCCAGCAGTTACAGGATTAGGGGTGGTAGCAATCAGCCCCAGCATTTT	CASSYRIRGGSNQPQHF	-	TRBV6-2/TRBV6-3	-	TRBJ1-5
TGTGCCAGCATTACAGGGTGGACCACTGAAGCTTTCTTT	CASITGWTTEAFF	-	TRBV28	-	TRBJ1-1
TGTGCCAGCAGTTACCCGGACAATGAGCAGTTCTTC	CASSYPDNEQFF	-	TRBV6-2/TRBV6-3	-	TRBJ2-1
TGTGCCAGCTCACCTGGAGACGGACCCTACGAGCAGTACTTC	CASSPGDGPYEQYF	-	TRBV18	-	TRBJ2-7
TGTGCCAGCAGTTTCGGGGGGATTCGGACCTACGAGCAGTACTTC	CASSFGGIRTYEQYF	TRBD2	TRBV28	-	TRBJ2-7
TGTGCCAGCAGGACACAGGGGGCGGCCACCGGGGAGCTGTTTTTT	CASRTQGAATGELFF	TRBD1	TRBV6-5	once	TRBJ2-2
TGTGCCAGCAGCTTAGGGCCAGGGGACCAAGGGAAGACCCAGTACTTC	CASSLGPGDQGKTQYF	-	TRBV7-7	-	TRBJ2-5
TGTGCCAGCAGTCTAATGGCGGCGGCAAAAGGCGGCTACACCTTC	CASSLMAAAKGGYTF	-	TRBV28	few	TRBJ1-2
TGTGCCAGCAGTTTGGGAGGGAAAAAACTGTTTTTT	CASSLGGKKLFF	-	TRBV28	-	TRBJ1-4
TGTGCCAGTAGTTCCGGGACAGGGGGTTTCTCGAACACCGGGGAGCTGTTTTTT	CASSSGTGGFSNTGELFF	TRBD1	TRBV19	-	TRBJ2-2
TGTGCCAGTACCCTGGGGGGCCTGGACACCATATATTTT	CASTLGGLDTIYF	-	TRBV19	-	TRBJ1-3
TGTGCCAGCAGTTTGCGTAGGGGCCAGCCCCAGCATTTT	CASSLRRGQPQHF	-	TRBV28	-	TRBJ1-5
TGTGCCATCAGGAGCGGACAAAGGAGCTCTGGAAACACCATATATTTT	CAIRSGQRSSGNTIYF	-	TRBV10-3	-	TRBJ1-3
TGTGCCAGCAGCGGGCCGGGACAGGGGGCCTATGAGCAGTTCTTC	CASSGPGQGAYEQFF	TRBD1	TRBV9	-	TRBJ2-1
TGTGCCAGCAGCCGATTCCCACGACCCCAGCATTTT	CASSRFPRPQHF	-	TRBV21-1	-	TRBJ1-5
TGTGCCAGCAGCTGGACAGGGGTTGGAAATCAGCCCCAGCATTTT	CASSWTGVGNQPQHF	TRBD1	TRBV28	-	TRBJ1-5
TGTGCCAGCAGTTTGGCTGGGAACACTGAAGCTTTCTTT	CASSLAGNTEAFF	-	TRBV28	once	TRBJ1-1